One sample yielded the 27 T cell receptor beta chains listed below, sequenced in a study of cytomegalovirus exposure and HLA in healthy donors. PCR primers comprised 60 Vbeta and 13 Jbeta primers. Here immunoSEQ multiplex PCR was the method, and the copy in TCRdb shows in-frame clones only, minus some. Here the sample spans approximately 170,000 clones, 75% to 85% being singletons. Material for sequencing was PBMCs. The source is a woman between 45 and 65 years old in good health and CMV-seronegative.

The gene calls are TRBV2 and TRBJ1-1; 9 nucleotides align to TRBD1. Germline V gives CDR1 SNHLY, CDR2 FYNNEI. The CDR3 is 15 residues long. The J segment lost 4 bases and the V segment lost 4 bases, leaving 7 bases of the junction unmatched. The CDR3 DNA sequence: TGTGCCAGCAGTGGACAGGGGGGAAAGAGCACTGAAGCTTTCTTT. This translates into CASSGQGGKSTEAFF.

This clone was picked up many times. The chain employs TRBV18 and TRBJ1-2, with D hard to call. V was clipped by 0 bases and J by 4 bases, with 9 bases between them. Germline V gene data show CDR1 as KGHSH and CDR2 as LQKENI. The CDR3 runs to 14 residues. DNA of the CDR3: TGTGCCAGCTCACCACCTACGGAGAGCTATGGCTACACCTTC. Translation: CASSPPTESYGYTF.

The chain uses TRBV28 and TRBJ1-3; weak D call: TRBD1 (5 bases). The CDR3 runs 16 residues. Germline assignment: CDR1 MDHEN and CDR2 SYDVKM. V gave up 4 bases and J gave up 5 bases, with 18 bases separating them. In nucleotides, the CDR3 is TGTGCCAGCAGTTCGCATTCCACAGGTCCCCGAAACACCATATATTTT. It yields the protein CASSSHSTGPRNTIYF.

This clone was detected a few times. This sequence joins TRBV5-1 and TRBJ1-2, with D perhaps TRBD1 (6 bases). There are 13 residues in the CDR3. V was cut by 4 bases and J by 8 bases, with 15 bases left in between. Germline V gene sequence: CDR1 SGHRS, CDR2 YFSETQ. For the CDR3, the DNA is TGCGCCAGCAGCCCCAGGGGTCAGTACGGCTACACCTTC. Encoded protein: CASSPRGQYGYTF.

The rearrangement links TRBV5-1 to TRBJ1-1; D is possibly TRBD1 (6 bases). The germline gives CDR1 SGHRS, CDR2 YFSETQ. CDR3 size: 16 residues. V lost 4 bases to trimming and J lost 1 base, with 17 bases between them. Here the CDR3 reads CASSRVPGTTNTEAFF. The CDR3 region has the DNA TGCGCCAGCAGCCGAGTTCCTGGGACAACGAACACTGAAGCTTTCTTT.

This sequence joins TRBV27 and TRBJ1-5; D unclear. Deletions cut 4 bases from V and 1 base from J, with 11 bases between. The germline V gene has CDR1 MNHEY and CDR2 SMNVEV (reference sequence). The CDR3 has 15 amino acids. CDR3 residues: CASSSKGGSNQPQHF. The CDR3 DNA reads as TGTGCCAGCAGTTCGAAGGGCGGGAGCAATCAGCCCCAGCATTTT.

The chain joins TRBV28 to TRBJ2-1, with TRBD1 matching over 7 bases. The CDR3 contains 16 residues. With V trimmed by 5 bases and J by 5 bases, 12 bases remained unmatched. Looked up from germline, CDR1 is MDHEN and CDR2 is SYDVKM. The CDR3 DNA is TGTGCCAGCAGTCCCGGGGACAGACCCACTCACAATGAGCAGTTCTTC. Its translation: CASSPGDRPTHNEQFF.

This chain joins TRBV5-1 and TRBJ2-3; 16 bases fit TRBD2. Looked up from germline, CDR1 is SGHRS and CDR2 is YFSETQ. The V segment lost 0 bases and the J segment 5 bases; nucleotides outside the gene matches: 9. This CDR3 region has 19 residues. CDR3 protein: CASSLDPGLAGGEVDTQYF. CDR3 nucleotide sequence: TGCGCCAGCAGCTTGGACCCGGGACTAGCGGGAGGGGAGGTAGATACGCAGTATTTT.

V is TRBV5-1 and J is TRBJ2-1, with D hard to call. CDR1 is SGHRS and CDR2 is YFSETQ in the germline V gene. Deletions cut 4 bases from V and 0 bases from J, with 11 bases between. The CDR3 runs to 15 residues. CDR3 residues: CASSRELSSYNEQFF. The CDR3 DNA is TGCGCCAGCAGCCGCGAATTGAGCTCCTACAATGAGCAGTTCTTC.

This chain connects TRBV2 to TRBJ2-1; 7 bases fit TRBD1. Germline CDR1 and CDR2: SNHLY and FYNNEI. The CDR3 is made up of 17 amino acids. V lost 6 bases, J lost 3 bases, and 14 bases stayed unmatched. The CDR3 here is CASRLTPTGAGYNEQFF. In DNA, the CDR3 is TGTGCCAGCAGGCTCACCCCTACAGGGGCCGGCTACAATGAGCAGTTCTTC.

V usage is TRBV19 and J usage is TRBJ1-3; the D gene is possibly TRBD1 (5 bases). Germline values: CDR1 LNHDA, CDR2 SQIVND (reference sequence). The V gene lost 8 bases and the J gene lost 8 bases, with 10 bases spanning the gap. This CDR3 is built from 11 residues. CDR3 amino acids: CASGRRDTIYF. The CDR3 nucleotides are TGTGCCAGTGGTCGCAGGGACACCATATATTTT.

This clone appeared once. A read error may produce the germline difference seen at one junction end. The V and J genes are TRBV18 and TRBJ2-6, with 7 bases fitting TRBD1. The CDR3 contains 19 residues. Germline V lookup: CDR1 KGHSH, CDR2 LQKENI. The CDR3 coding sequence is TGTACCAGCCCCCGAACACCGGCAACAGGGGTCTCTGGGGCCAACGTCCTGACTTTC. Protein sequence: CTSPRTPATGVSGANVLTF.

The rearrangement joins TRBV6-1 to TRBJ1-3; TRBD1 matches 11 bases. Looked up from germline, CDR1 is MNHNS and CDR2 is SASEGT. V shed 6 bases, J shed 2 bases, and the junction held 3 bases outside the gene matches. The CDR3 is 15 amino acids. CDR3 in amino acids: CASRKGQGAGNTIYF. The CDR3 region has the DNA TGTGCCAGCAGAAAGGGACAGGGGGCTGGAAACACCATATATTTT.

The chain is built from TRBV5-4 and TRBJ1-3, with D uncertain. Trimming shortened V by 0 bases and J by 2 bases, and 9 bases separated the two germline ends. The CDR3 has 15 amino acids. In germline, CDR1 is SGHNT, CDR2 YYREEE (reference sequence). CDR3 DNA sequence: TGTGCCAGCAGCTTGGAACAGAGCCCTGGAAACACCATATATTTT. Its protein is CASSLEQSPGNTIYF.

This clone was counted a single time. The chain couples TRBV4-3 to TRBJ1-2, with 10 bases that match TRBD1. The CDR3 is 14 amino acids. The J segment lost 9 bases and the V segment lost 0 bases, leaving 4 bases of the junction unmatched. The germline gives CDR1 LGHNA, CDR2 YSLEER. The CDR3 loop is CASSQEGTGASYTF. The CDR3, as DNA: TGCGCCAGCAGCCAAGAAGGGACAGGGGCGAGCTACACCTTC.

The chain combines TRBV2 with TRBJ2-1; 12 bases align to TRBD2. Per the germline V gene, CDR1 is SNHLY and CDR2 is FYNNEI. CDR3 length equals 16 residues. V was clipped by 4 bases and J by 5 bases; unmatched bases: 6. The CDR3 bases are TGTGCCAGCAGTGCAACTAGCGGGAGGACAAACAATGAGCAGTTCTTC. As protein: CASSATSGRTNNEQFF.

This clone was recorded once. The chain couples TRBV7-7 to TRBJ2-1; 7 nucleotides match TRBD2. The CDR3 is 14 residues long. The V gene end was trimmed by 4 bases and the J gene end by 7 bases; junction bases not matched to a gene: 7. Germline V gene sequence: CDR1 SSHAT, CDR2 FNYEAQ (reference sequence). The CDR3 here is CASSWGGVGNEQFF. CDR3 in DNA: TGTGCCAGCAGCTGGGGAGGGGTGGGGAATGAGCAGTTCTTC.

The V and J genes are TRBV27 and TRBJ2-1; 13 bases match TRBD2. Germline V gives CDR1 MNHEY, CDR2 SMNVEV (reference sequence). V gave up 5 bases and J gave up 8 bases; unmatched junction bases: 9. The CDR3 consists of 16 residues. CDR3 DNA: TGTGCCAGCAGTACCCTGACTAGCGGGGGGCCCCATGAGCAGTTCTTC. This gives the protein CASSTLTSGGPHEQFF.

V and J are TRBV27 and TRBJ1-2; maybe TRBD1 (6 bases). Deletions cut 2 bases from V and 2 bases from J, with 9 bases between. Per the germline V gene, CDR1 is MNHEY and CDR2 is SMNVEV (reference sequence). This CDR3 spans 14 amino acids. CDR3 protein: CASSLKGGNYGYTF. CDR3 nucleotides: TGTGCCAGCAGTTTAAAAGGGGGAAACTATGGCTACACCTTC.

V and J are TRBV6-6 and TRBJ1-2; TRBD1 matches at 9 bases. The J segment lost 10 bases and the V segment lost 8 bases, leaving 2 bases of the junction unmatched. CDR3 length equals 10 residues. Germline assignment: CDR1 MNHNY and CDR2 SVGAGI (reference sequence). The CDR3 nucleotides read TGTGCCAGCCAACAGGGGGCCTACACCTTC. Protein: CASQQGAYTF.

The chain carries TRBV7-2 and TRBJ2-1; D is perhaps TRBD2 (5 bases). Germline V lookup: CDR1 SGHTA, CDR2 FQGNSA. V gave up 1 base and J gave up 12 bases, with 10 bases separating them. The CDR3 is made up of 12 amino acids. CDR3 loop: CASSLGSRGQFF. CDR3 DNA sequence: TGTGCCAGCAGCTTAGGATCCCGGGGGCAGTTCTTC. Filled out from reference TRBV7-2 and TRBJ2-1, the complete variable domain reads GAGVSQSPSNKVTEKGKDVELRCDPISGHTALYWYRQSLGQGLEFLIYFQGNSAPDKSGLPSDRFSAERTGGSVSTLTIQRTQQEDSAVYLCASSLGSRGQFFGPGTRLTVL.

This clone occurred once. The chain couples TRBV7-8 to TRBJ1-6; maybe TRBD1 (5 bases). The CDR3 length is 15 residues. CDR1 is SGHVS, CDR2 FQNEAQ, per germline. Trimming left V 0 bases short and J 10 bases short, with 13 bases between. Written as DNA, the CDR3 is TGTGCCAGCAGCTTAGCGACGCGGGGCCGGTCACCCCTCCACTTT. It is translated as CASSLATRGRSPLHF.

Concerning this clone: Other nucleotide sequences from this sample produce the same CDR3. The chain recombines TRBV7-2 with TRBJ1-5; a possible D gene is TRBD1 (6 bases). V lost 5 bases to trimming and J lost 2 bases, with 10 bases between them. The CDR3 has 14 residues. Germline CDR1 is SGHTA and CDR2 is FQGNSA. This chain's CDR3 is CASSPTGGNQPQHF. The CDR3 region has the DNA TGTGCCAGCAGCCCGACAGGAGGCAATCAGCCCCAGCATTTT.

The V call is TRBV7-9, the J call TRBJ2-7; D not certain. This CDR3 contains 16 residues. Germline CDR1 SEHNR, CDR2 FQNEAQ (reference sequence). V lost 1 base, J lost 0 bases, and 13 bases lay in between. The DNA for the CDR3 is TGTGCCAGCAGCTTAGGGTCCCAGATTCTCTCCTACGAGCAGTACTTC. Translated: CASSLGSQILSYEQYF.

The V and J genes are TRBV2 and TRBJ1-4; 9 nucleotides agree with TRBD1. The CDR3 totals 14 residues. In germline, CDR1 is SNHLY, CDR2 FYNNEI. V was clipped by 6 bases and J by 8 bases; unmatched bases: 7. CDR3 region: CASSTDRGREKLFF. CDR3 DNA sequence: TGTGCCAGCAGCACGGACAGGGGTAGGGAAAAACTGTTTTTT. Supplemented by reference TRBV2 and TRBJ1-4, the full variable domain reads EPEVTQTPSHQVTQMGQEVILRCVPISNHLYFYWYRQILGQKVEFLVSFYNNEISEKSEIFDDQFSVERPDGSNFTLKIRSTKLEDSAMYFCASSTDRGREKLFFGSGTQLSVL.

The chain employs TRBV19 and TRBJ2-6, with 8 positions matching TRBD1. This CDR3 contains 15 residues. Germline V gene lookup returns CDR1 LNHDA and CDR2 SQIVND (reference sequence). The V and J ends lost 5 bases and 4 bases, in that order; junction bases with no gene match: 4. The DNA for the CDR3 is TGTGCCAGTAGTCCGACAGGGGTCGGGGCCAACGTCCTGACTTTC. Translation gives CASSPTGVGANVLTF. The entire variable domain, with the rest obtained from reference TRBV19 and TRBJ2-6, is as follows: DGGITQSPKYLFRKEGQNVTLSCEQNLNHDAMYWYRQDPGQGLRLIYYSQIVNDFQKGDIAEGYSVSREKKESFPLTVTSAQKNPTAFYLCASSPTGVGANVLTFGAGSRLTVL.

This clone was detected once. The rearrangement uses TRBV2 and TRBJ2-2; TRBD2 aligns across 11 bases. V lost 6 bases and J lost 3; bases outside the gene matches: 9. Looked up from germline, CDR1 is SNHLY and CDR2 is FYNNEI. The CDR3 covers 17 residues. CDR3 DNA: TGTGCCAGCAGCGTGAGGGGACTAGCGGCGGACACCGGGGAGCTGTTTTTT. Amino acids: CASSVRGLAADTGELFF.